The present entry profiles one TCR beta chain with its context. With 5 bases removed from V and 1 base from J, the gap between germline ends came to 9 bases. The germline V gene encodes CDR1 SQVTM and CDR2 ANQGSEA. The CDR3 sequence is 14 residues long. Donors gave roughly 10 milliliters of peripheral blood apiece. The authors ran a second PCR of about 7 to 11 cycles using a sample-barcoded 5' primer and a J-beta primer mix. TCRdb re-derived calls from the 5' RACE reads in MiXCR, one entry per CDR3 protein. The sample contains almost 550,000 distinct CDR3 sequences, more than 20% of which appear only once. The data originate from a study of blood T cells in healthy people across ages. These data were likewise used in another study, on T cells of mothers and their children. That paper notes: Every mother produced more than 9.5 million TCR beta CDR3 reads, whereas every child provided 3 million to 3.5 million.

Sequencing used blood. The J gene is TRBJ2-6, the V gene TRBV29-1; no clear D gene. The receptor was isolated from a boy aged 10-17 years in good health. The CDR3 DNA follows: TGCAGCGTTACGCAGCCTTCTGGGGCCAACGTCCTGACTTTC. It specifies CSVTQPSGANVLTF.